The rows below give T cell receptor beta chains drawn from one sample of a study of blood T cell repertoires in COVID-19. Clones were sequenced by immunoSEQ multiplex PCR, and TCRdb holds only the in-frame ones, with some missing. The data contain around 250,000 clones, 84% of them singletons. The sample comprised PBMCs or T cells enriched from blood (not recorded which). All receptors come from a man in his forties or fifties who had recovered from COVID-19. CDR3s include the opening cysteine and the closing phenylalanine or tryptophan. D genes are given only for firm matches. Size values are once, few and many counts, or a class for expanded clones, and some rows have none.

d_gene: TRBD1; j_gene: TRBJ1-1; abundance: once; v_gene: TRBV10-3; CDR3aa: CAISDPGQPNTEAFF; CDR3nt: TGTGCCATCAGTGACCCGGGACAGCCTAACACTGAAGCTTTCTTT
d_gene: NA; j_gene: TRBJ1-1; abundance: NA; v_gene: TRBV10-2; CDR3aa: CASREKRVSNTEAFF; CDR3nt: TGCGCCAGCAGGGAAAAACGGGTGTCAAACACTGAAGCTTTCTTT
d_gene: TRBD1; j_gene: TRBJ1-4; abundance: few; v_gene: TRBV12-5; CDR3aa: CASGSPRVGGYEKLFF; CDR3nt: TGTGCTAGTGGGTCCCCTCGGGTAGGGGGCTATGAAAAACTGTTTTTT
d_gene: NA; j_gene: TRBJ2-3; abundance: NA; v_gene: TRBV3-1/TRBV3-2; CDR3aa: CASSQDQATYTQYF; CDR3nt: TGTGCCAGCAGCCAAGATCAGGCAACATATACGCAGTATTTT
d_gene: NA; j_gene: TRBJ1-2; abundance: NA; v_gene: TRBV29-1; CDR3aa: CSVVAGGYGYTF; CDR3nt: TGCAGCGTTGTGGCGGGGGGTTATGGCTACACCTTC
d_gene: TRBD1; j_gene: TRBJ1-4; abundance: NA; v_gene: TRBV7-9; CDR3aa: CASSRGTAENEKLFF; CDR3nt: TGTGCCAGCAGCCGCGGGACAGCTGAGAATGAAAAACTGTTTTTT
d_gene: TRBD1; j_gene: TRBJ2-5; abundance: NA; v_gene: TRBV5-1; CDR3aa: CASSLGQGIQETQYF; CDR3nt: TGCGCCAGCAGCTTGGGACAGGGTATCCAAGAGACCCAGTACTTC
d_gene: TRBD2; j_gene: TRBJ2-1; abundance: NA; v_gene: TRBV5-1; CDR3aa: CASSLGLAGGSYNEQFF; CDR3nt: TGCGCCAGCAGCTTGGGACTAGCGGGAGGGTCCTACAATGAGCAGTTCTTC
d_gene: TRBD2; j_gene: TRBJ2-7; abundance: NA; v_gene: TRBV19; CDR3aa: CASSRLAGTTTYEQYF; CDR3nt: TGTGCCAGCTCACGCCTAGCGGGAACAACCACCTACGAGCAGTACTTC
d_gene: NA; j_gene: TRBJ2-1; abundance: few; v_gene: TRBV4-3; CDR3aa: CASSFGSGDEQFF; CDR3nt: TGCGCCAGCAGCTTCGGGAGTGGAGATGAGCAGTTCTTC
d_gene: TRBD1; j_gene: TRBJ1-5; abundance: NA; v_gene: TRBV18; CDR3aa: CASSLIDRVYGNQPQHF; CDR3nt: TGTGCCAGCTCACTAATAGACAGGGTTTATGGCAATCAGCCCCAGCATTTT
d_gene: TRBD1; j_gene: TRBJ1-2; abundance: NA; v_gene: TRBV15; CDR3aa: CATSRDSGTGGMLGYTF; CDR3nt: TGTGCCACCAGCAGAGATTCCGGGACAGGGGGCATGTTGGGCTACACCTTC
d_gene: NA; j_gene: TRBJ2-7; abundance: NA; v_gene: TRBV19; CDR3aa: CASSISQGSYEQYF; CDR3nt: TGTGCCAGTAGTATCTCTCAGGGTTCCTACGAGCAGTACTTC
d_gene: NA; j_gene: TRBJ2-5; abundance: NA; v_gene: TRBV6-5; CDR3aa: CASSQSTGTRETQYF; CDR3nt: TGTGCCAGCAGTCAATCGACAGGAACTAGAGAGACCCAGTACTTC
d_gene: TRBD2; j_gene: TRBJ2-1; abundance: NA; v_gene: TRBV7-3; CDR3aa: CASSSLAGYNEQFF; CDR3nt: TGTGCCAGCAGCTCTCTAGCGGGCTACAATGAGCAGTTCTTC
d_gene: NA; j_gene: TRBJ1-2; abundance: NA; v_gene: TRBV19; CDR3aa: CASSITGSDYGYTF; CDR3nt: TGTGCCAGTAGTATAACAGGGTCTGACTATGGCTACACCTTC
d_gene: TRBD1; j_gene: TRBJ1-6; abundance: few; v_gene: TRBV30; CDR3aa: CAWSTDRKGSLHF; CDR3nt: TGTGCCTGGAGTACGGACAGGAAGGGGTCCCTCCACTTT
d_gene: NA; j_gene: TRBJ1-2; abundance: NA; v_gene: TRBV19; CDR3aa: CASRATAPRYGYTF; CDR3nt: TGTGCCAGTAGGGCGACAGCGCCTAGGTATGGCTACACCTTC
d_gene: NA; j_gene: TRBJ1-1; abundance: NA; v_gene: TRBV29-1; CDR3aa: CSVTEGTGGTEAFF; CDR3nt: TGCAGCGTCACGGAAGGGACGGGGGGAACTGAAGCTTTCTTT